The present TCR beta chain was sequenced within a study of T cells in Graves' hyperthyroidism and ophthalmopathy. The investigators amplified TCR beta CDR3 regions from RNA transcripts. Using the HTBI primer set, a first-round RT-PCR was run on the TCR CDR3. TCRdb itself ran the multiplex PCR reads through MiXCR, one entry per CDR3 protein. Of 480,000 or so distinct CDR3 sequences listed, 40% to 55% are singletons. Germline CDR1 reads SGHNT; CDR2 reads YYREEE (reference sequence). The CDR3 runs to 13 residues. Comments on this clonotype: Antigen unknown. An end of the junction does not agree with germline; a read error may underlie this.

Study results and caveats: Model predictions of ophthalmopathy came a median around 7.1 months before onset.

The chain employs TRBV5-4 and TRBJ2-6; a possible D gene is TRBD1 (5 bases). This sequence originates from an adult woman with Graves' disease, either hyperthyroidism or ophthalmopathy (not recorded which). Material for sequencing was peripheral blood or thyroid tissue (not recorded which). CDR3 in amino acids: CASSLRGADVLTF. CDR3 DNA sequence: TGTGCCAGCAGCTTGCGTGGGGCCGACGTCCTGACTTTC.